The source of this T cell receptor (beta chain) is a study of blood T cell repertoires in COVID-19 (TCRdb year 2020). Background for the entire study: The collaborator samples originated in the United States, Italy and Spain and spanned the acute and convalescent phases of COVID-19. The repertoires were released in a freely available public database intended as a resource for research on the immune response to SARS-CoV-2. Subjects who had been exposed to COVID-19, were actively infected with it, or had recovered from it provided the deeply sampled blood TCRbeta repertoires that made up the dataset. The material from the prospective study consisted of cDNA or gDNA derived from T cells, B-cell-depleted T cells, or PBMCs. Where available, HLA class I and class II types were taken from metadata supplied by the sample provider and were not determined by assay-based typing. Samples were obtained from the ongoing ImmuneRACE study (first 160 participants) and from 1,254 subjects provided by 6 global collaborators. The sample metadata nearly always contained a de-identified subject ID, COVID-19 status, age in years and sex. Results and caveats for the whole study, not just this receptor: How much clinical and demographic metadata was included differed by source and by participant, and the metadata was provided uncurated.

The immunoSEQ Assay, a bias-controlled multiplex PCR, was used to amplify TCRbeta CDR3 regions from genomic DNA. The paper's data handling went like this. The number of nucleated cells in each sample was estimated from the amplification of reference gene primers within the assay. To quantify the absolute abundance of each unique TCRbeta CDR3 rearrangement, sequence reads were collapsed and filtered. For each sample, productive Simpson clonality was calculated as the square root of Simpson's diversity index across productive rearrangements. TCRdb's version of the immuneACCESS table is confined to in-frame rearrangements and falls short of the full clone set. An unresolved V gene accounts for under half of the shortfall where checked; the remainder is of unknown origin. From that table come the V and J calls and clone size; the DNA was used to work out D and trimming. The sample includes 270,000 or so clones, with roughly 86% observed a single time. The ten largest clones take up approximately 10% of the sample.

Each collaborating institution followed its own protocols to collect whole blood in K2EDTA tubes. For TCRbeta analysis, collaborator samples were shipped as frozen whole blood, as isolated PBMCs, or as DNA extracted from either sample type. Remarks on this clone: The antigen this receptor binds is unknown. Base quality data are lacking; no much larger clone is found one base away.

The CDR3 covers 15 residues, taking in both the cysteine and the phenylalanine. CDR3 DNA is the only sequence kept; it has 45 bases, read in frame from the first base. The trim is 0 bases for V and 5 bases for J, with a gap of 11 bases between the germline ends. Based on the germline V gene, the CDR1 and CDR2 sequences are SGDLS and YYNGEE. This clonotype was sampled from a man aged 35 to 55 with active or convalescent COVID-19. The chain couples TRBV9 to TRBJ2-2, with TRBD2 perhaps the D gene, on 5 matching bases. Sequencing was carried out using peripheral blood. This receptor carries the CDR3 CASSVVGGGTGELFF. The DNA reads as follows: TGTGCCAGCAGCGTAGTCGGAGGAGGTACCGGGGAGCTGTTTTTT.